A single sample gave rise to the 25 T cell receptor beta chains below, sequenced in a study of molecular identifiers for immune sequencing clone quantification. MiXCR, run by TCRdb on the PCR reads, gives a single entry per CDR3 protein. Here the sample spans about half a million distinct CDR3 sequences, under 30% being singletons. The sequenced sample consisted of naive CD8+ T cells from blood, with Jurkat cell RNA spiked in. As to subset: FACS-sorted CD8+CD4-CCR7+CD45RA+ naive T cells. These receptors all come from a human donor in good health. Some libraries in this study had Jurkat cell RNA spiked in.

In this sample, this clonotype turned up many times. The chain has TRBV9 and TRBJ2-3, with TRBD1 as a possible D gene (5 bases). Germline V gene lookup returns CDR1 SGDLS and CDR2 YYNGEE. The V and J ends lost 0 bases and 1 base respectively, with 6 bases between them. The CDR3 has 14 amino acids. The CDR3 region has the DNA TGTGCCAGCAGCGTAGAAGGGGGCACAGATACGCAGTATTTT. Translated, it gives CASSVEGGTDTQYF. Filled out from reference TRBV9 and TRBJ2-3, the complete variable domain reads DSGVTQTPKHLITATGQRVTLRCSPRSGDLSVYWYQQSLDQGLQFLIQYYNGEERAKGNILERFSAQQFPDLHSELNLSSLELGDSALYFCASSVEGGTDTQYFGPGTRLTVL.

This clonotype occurred many times. The chain employs TRBV5-6 and TRBJ2-3, with a tentative D call TRBD2 (5 bases). Germline CDR1 and CDR2: SGHDT and YYEEEE. This CDR3 contains 15 residues. Trimming pared 4 bases from V and 4 bases from J, leaving 16 bases between. DNA for the CDR3: TGTGCCAGCAGCCCCCGGACTGTTTTGGCAGATACGCAGTATTTT. Protein sequence: CASSPRTVLADTQYF.

This clonotype was observed many times. This rearrangement joins TRBV20-1 to TRBJ2-7; 9 nucleotides match TRBD2. Germline assignment: CDR1 DFQATT and CDR2 SNEGSKA (reference sequence). The CDR3 totals 14 residues. Trimming took 6 bases from V and 0 from J; bases not matched to a gene: 6. CDR3 residues: CSATRSGSSYEQYF. As DNA, the CDR3 is TGCAGTGCGACCCGTAGCGGGAGCTCCTACGAGCAGTACTTC.

The J gene is TRBJ2-2, the V gene TRBV6-5, with TRBD2 as a possible D gene (5 bases). V was pared by 2 bases and J by 1 base, with 11 bases between. Germline V gene data show CDR1 as MNHEY and CDR2 as SVGAGI. The CDR3 has 16 residues. The CDR3 nucleotides are TGTGCCAGCAGTTACGTGGCTAGCCGGAACACCGGGGAGCTGTTTTTT. Amino acid sequence: CASSYVASRNTGELFF.

In this sample, this clonotype turned up a few times. The CDR3 here is CASSLVLLGLNEQFF. DNA for the CDR3: TGTGCCAGCAGCTTAGTACTCCTCGGCCTGAATGAGCAGTTCTTC. This chain connects TRBV7-6 to TRBJ2-1; D is uncertain. This CDR3 is 15 amino acids long. The germline V gene has CDR1 SGHVS and CDR2 FNYEAQ. Deletions cut 1 base from V and 7 bases from J, with 14 bases between.

The chain carries TRBV6-2 or TRBV6-3 and TRBJ2-7; D not certain. CDR1 MNHEY and CDR2 SVGEGT come from the germline V gene. CDR3 length: 15 residues. V lost 2 bases and J 0 bases, leaving 11 bases between the germline ends. CDR3 sequence: CASSYGPKHSYEQYF. The DNA for the CDR3 is TGTGCCAGCAGTTACGGACCAAAGCACTCCTACGAGCAGTACTTC.

This clonotype has a handful of counts. The V and J genes are TRBV7-9 and TRBJ1-4; 8 bases map to TRBD1. The V segment lost 5 bases and the J segment 4 bases; nucleotides outside the gene matches: 6. The CDR3 is made up of 15 amino acids. Germline CDR1 SEHNR, CDR2 FQNEAQ (reference sequence). The CDR3 here is CASSPEGQDNEKLFF. In nucleotides, the CDR3 is TGTGCCAGCAGCCCCGAGGGACAGGATAATGAAAAACTGTTTTTT. The variable domain in full, with the rest retrieved from reference TRBV7-9 and TRBJ1-4, is DTGVSQNPRHKITKRGQNVTFRCDPISEHNRLYWYRQTLGQGPEFLTYFQNEAQLEKSRLLSDRFSAERPKGSFSTLEIQRTEQGDSAMYLCASSPEGQDNEKLFFGSGTQLSVL.

This clonotype was counted only a few times. The rearrangement joins TRBV14 to TRBJ1-1; maybe TRBD1 (6 bases). Looked up from germline, CDR1 is SGHDN and CDR2 is FVKESK. V was cut by 2 bases and J by 5 bases, with 12 bases left in between. The CDR3 is 14 residues long. The CDR3 loop is CASSQLGTPTEAFF. Written as DNA, the CDR3 is TGTGCCAGCAGCCAACTCGGGACACCGACTGAAGCTTTCTTT.

This clonotype was observed many times. The gene calls are TRBV29-1 and TRBJ2-7; 7 nucleotides agree with TRBD1. The CDR3 totals 13 residues. Per the germline V gene, CDR1 is SQVTM and CDR2 is ANQGSEA. The junction had 7 bases not matched to a gene; V was cut back by 5 bases and J by 3 bases. The CDR3: CSVLGQDLYEQYF. The CDR3 DNA follows: TGCAGCGTTTTAGGACAGGACCTCTACGAGCAGTACTTC.

This clonotype was counted between two and nine times. The chain employs TRBV7-2 and TRBJ2-7, with D possibly matching TRBD2 (5 bases). Germline lookup yields CDR1 SGHTA and CDR2 FQGNSA. Trimming shortened V by 3 bases and J by 0 bases, and 12 bases separated the two germline ends. This CDR3 is 15 amino acids long. CDR3 loop: CASSFAAASSYEQYF. The CDR3 nucleotides read TGTGCCAGCAGCTTTGCAGCGGCGAGCTCCTACGAGCAGTACTTC.

This clonotype was observed at least ten times. The chain couples TRBV12-3 or TRBV12-4 to TRBJ1-4, with TRBD1 as a possible D gene (6 bases). CDR3 length: 13 residues. V shed 6 bases and J shed 7 bases, with 12 bases lying between them. CDR3 sequence reads: CASRTGWGEKLFF. For the CDR3, the DNA is TGTGCCAGCAGAACAGGGTGGGGTGAAAAACTGTTTTTT.

With regard to this clonotype: The conserved phenylalanine or tryptophan is not found at the CDR3 terminus, so this likely reflects a read error. J is TRBJ1-2 and V is TRBV6-6; 7 nucleotides line up with TRBD1. The CDR3 runs to 12 residues. Trimming took 10 bases from V and 8 from J; bases not matched to a gene: 10. The germline V gene has CDR1 MNHNY and CDR2 SVGAGI (reference sequence). The CDR3 reads CATPGQEEGYTL. CDR3 DNA sequence: TGTGCCACCCCCGGACAGGAGGAGGGCTACACCCTC.

This rearrangement joins TRBV18 to TRBJ2-3, with a weak D call TRBD2 (5 bases). Trimming cost V 0 bases and J 5 bases, with 15 bases left between them. This CDR3 has 16 residues. Per the germline V gene, CDR1 is KGHSH and CDR2 is LQKENI. The CDR3 reads CASSPPEVGFGDTQYF. The CDR3 DNA follows: TGTGCCAGCTCACCACCGGAGGTGGGCTTTGGAGATACGCAGTATTTT.

This clonotype occurred a few times. This chain uses TRBV10-3 with TRBJ2-7; 10 bases are a match to TRBD2. CDR1 is ENHRY, CDR2 SYGVKD, per germline. This CDR3 spans 13 amino acids. Trimming at V came to 6 bases and at J to 2 bases, leaving 1 base not matched to a gene. CDR3 nucleotide sequence: TGTGCCATCAGACTAGCGGGACCCTACGAGCAGTACTTC. It yields the protein CAIRLAGPYEQYF.

In regard to this clonotype: A read error may account for a junction end that differs from germline. The rearrangement links TRBV6-6 to TRBJ2-6; D possibly corresponds to TRBD1 (7 bases). The length of the CDR3 is 16 residues. Germline V CDR1 and CDR2: MNHNY, SVGAGI (reference sequence). This CDR3 is CASSETGTAGANALTF. CDR3 DNA: TGTGCCAGCAGCGAGACAGGGACTGCTGGGGCCAACGCCCTGACTTTC.

This chain uses TRBV7-9 with TRBJ2-7; D gene ambiguous. V was cut by 1 base and J by 0 bases, with 13 bases left in between. The CDR3 totals 16 residues. The germline CDR1 and CDR2 sequences are SEHNR and FQNEAQ (reference sequence). The CDR3 sequence is CASSLVLVTSSYEQYF. CDR3 in DNA: TGTGCCAGCAGCTTAGTGTTGGTAACCAGCTCCTACGAGCAGTACTTC.

This clonotype appeared many times. The chain employs TRBV6-5 and TRBJ2-5; 7 bases align to TRBD2. CDR3 size: 14 residues. The germline V gene has CDR1 MNHEY and CDR2 SVGAGI. V gave up 5 bases and J gave up 0 bases; unmatched junction bases: 3. CDR3 protein: CASSPGRHQETQYF. CDR3 coding DNA: TGTGCCAGCAGTCCCGGGAGGCACCAAGAGACCCAGTACTTC.

This clonotype was detected many times. The rearrangement joins TRBV28 to TRBJ1-5; 8 positions match TRBD1. Losses at the gene ends were 5 bases for V and 7 bases for J; bases not matched to a gene: 13. The germline V gene encodes CDR1 MDHEN and CDR2 SYDVKM. The CDR3 spans 16 residues. CDR3 coding DNA: TGTGCCAGCAGTCACCGGACAGGGACGAATGGGCAGCCCCAGCATTTT. Amino acids: CASSHRTGTNGQPQHF.

This clonotype was picked up a small number of times. The gene calls are TRBV10-2 and TRBJ1-3, with 9 bases identical to TRBD1. This CDR3 comprises 15 residues. The germline CDR1 and CDR2 sequences are WSHSY and SAAADI. Trimming took 5 bases from V and 2 from J; bases not matched to a gene: 4. The CDR3, as DNA: TGCGCCAGCAGTTTCGGGACAGGGACTGGAAACACCATATATTTT. Protein sequence: CASSFGTGTGNTIYF.

There are a few counts of this clonotype. A much larger clone differs from this one at a single base, so this may be a read error. The chain is built from TRBV7-9 and TRBJ2-4; D may be TRBD1 (5 bases). Germline CDR1 reads SEHNR; CDR2 reads FQNEAQ (reference sequence). The CDR3 has 15 amino acids. The V end was cut by 0 bases, the J end by 8 bases, with 14 bases between. This chain's CDR3 is CASSLAWGPVDIQYF. The CDR3 DNA is TGTGCCAGCAGCTTAGCATGGGGCCCTGTGGACATTCAGTACTTC.

This clonotype was seen a handful of times. The chain combines TRBV7-9 with TRBJ2-7, with D perhaps TRBD1 (6 bases). Germline lookup yields CDR1 SEHNR and CDR2 FQNEAQ (reference sequence). Trimming took off 6 bases at V and 5 bases at J, with 14 bases between the two ends. The CDR3 runs to 13 residues. CDR3: CASRLGTFDEQYF. Here the CDR3 DNA reads TGTGCCAGCAGACTAGGGACATTCGACGAGCAGTACTTC.

The J gene is TRBJ1-4, the V gene TRBV6-1; TRBD1 agrees at 9 bases. Trimming took 6 bases from V and 6 from J; bases not matched to a gene: 8. The CDR3 is 15 amino acids. Germline CDR1 is MNHNS and CDR2 is SASEGT. This CDR3 reads CASSFVGTGYEKLFF. For the CDR3, the DNA is TGTGCCAGCAGCTTTGTAGGGACAGGGTATGAAAAACTGTTTTTT.

About this clonotype: With a much larger clone just one base away, this may be a read error. The rearrangement joins TRBV28 to TRBJ2-7; D unresolved. V was cut by 3 bases and J by 3 bases, with 9 bases left in between. This CDR3 contains 13 residues. Germline V CDR1 and CDR2: MDHEN, SYDVKM. The CDR3 spells CASSFRACYEQYF. The CDR3 coding sequence is TGTGCCAGCAGTTTTAGGGCGTGCTACGAGCAGTACTTC.

In this sample, this clonotype turned up many times. The chain employs TRBV20-1 and TRBJ2-3; 7 nucleotides line up with TRBD2. The germline V gene encodes CDR1 DFQATT and CDR2 SNEGSKA (reference sequence). The CDR3 length is 16 residues. V trimming: 6 bases; J trimming: 2 bases; junction bases outside the gene matches: 14. Here the CDR3 reads CSAPGGSSGLTDTQYF. The CDR3 region has the DNA TGCAGTGCCCCAGGAGGGTCTAGCGGACTCACAGATACGCAGTATTTT.

J is TRBJ2-5 and V is TRBV28; TRBD1 might be the D (6 bases). Trimming shortened V by 7 bases and J by 5 bases, and 14 bases separated the two germline ends. Germline-derived CDR1 and CDR2 are MDHEN and SYDVKM. The CDR3 loop spans 13 amino acids. The CDR3 sequence is CASTLQGMETQYF. The CDR3 nucleotides are TGTGCCAGCACCCTTCAGGGGATGGAGACCCAGTACTTC. Full variable domain (remainder filled in from reference TRBV28 and TRBJ2-5): DVKVTQSSRYLVKRTGEKVFLECVQDMDHENMFWYRQDPGLGLRLIYFSYDVKMKEKGDIPEGYSVSREKKERFSLILESASTNQTSMYLCASTLQGMETQYFGPGTRLLVL.